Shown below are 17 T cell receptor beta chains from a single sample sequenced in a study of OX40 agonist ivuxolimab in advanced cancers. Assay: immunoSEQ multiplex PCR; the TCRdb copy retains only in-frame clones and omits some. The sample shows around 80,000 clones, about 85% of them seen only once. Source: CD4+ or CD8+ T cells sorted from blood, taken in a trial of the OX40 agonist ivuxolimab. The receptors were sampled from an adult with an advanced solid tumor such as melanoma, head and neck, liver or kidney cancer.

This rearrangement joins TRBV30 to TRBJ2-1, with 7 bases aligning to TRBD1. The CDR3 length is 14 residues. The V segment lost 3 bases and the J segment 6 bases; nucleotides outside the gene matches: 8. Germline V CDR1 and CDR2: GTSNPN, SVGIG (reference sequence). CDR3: CAWSRQGGLNEQFF. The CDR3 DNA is TGTGCCTGGAGCCGACAGGGTGGCCTCAATGAGCAGTTCTTC.

This CDR3 is CASSYNSGSGETQYF. The CDR3, as DNA: TGTGCCAGCAGCTATAATAGCGGGAGCGGTGAGACCCAGTACTTC. The V and J genes are TRBV11-2 and TRBJ2-5; 9 bases map to TRBD2. This CDR3 contains 15 residues. Germline V gene lookup returns CDR1 SGHAT and CDR2 FQNNGV. V was pared by 4 bases and J by 5 bases, with 8 bases of the junction left unmatched.

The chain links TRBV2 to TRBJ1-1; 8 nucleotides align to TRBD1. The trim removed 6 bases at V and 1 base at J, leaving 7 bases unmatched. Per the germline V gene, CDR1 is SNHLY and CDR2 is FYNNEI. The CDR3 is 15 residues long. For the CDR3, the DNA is TGTGCCAGCAGATCCCTTACAGGGGGGAACACTGAAGCTTTCTTT. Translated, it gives CASRSLTGGNTEAFF.

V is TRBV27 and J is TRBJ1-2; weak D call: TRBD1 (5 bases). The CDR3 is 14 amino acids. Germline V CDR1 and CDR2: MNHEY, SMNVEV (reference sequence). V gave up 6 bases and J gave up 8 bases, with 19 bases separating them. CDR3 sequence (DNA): TGTGCCAGCAGCCCCCGGGGGGGGTCCTCAGGCTACACCTTC. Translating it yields CASSPRGGSSGYTF.

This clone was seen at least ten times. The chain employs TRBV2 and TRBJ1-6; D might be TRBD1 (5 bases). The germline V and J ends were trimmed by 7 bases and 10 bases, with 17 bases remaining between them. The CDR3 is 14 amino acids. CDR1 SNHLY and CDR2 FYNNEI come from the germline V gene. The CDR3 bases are TGTGCCAGCATCCGGGACTCTTCCCGCTCACCCCTCCACTTT. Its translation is CASIRDSSRSPLHF.

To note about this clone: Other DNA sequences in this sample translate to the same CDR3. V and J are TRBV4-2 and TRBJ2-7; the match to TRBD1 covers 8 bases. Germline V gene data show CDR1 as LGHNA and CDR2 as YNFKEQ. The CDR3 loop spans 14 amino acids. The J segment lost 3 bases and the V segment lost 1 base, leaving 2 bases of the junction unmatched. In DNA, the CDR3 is TGTGCCAGCAGCCAAGGGACAGGGATCTACGAGCAGTACTTC. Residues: CASSQGTGIYEQYF.

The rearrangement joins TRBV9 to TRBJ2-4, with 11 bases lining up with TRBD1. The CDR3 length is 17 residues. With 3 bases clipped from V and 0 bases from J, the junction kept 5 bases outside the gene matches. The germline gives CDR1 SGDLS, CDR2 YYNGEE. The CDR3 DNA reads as TGTGCCAGCAGCGCAACGGGACAGGGGGTAGCCAAAAACATTCAGTACTTC. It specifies CASSATGQGVAKNIQYF.

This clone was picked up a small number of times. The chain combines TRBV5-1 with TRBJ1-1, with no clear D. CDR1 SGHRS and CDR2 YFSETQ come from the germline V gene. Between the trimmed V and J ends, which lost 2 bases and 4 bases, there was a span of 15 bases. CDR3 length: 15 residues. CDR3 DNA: TGCGCCAGCAGCTTAATATCGGCTTCGTTCACTGAAGCTTTCTTT. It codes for CASSLISASFTEAFF.

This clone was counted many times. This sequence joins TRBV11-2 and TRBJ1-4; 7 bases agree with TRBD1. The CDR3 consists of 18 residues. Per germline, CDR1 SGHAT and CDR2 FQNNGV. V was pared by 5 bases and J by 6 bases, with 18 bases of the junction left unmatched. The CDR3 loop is CASSLRSFARGQYEKLFF. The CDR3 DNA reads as TGTGCCAGCAGCCTAAGATCGTTTGCCAGGGGACAGTATGAAAAACTGTTTTTT.

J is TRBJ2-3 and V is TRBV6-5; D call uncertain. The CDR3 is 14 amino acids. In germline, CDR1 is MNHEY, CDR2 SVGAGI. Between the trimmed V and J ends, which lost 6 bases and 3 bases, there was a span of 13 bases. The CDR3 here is CASRTSTLTDTQYF. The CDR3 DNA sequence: TGTGCCAGCAGAACCTCAACCCTAACAGATACGCAGTATTTT.

CDR3 nucleotide sequence: TGTGCCAGCATTCCCCTTAGTGTTCTAGATACCGGGGAGCTGTTTTTT. Its translation is CASIPLSVLDTGELFF. The V gene is TRBV27, the J gene TRBJ2-2; no clear D gene. The germline V gene encodes CDR1 MNHEY and CDR2 SMNVEV (reference sequence). Trimming took off 7 bases at V and 5 bases at J, with 20 bases between the two ends. The CDR3 extends over 16 amino acids.

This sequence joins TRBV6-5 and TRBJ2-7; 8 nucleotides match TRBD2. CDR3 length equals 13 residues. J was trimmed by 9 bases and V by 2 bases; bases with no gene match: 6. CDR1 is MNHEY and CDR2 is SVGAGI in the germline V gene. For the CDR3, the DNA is TGTGCCAGCAGTTACGGGACTAGTGTGTGGCAGTACTTC. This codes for CASSYGTSVWQYF.

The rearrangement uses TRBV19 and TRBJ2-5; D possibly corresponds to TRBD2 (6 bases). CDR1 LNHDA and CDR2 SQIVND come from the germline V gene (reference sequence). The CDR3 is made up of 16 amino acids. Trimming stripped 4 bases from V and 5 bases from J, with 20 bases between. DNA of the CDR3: TGTGCCAGTAGTAATCAGGATCCAGGAGGGAGGGAGACCCAGTACTTC. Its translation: CASSNQDPGGRETQYF.

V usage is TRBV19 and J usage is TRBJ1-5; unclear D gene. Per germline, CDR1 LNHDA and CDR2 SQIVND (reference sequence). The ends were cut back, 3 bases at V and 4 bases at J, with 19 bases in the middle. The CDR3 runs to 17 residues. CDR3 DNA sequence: TGTGCCAGTAGTATTTTATGGGTGGAGAAACAGAATCAGCCCCAGCATTTT. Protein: CASSILWVEKQNQPQHF.

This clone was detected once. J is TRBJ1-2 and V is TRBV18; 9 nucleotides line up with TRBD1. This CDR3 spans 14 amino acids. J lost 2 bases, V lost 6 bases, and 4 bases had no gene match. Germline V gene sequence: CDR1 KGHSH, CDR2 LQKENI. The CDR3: CASSPGQGNYGYTF. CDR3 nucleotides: TGTGCCAGCTCCCCCGGACAGGGGAACTATGGCTACACCTTC.

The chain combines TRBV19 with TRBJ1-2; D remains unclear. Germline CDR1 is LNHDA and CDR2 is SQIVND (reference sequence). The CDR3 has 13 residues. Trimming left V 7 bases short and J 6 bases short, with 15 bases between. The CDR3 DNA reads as TGTGCCAGTACCCTTGGTGGGGTAGATGGCTACACCTTC. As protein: CASTLGGVDGYTF.

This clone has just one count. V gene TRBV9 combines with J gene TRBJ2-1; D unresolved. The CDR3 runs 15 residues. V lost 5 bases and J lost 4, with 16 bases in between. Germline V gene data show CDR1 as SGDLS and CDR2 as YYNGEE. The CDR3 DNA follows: TGTGCCAGCAGTGGGCGCACGACTTCGTACAATGAGCAGTTCTTC. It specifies CASSGRTTSYNEQFF. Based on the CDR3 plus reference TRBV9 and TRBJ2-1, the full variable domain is DSGVTQTPKHLITATGQRVTLRCSPRSGDLSVYWYQQSLDQGLQFLIQYYNGEERAKGNILERFSAQQFPDLHSELNLSSLELGDSALYFCASSGRTTSYNEQFFGPGTRLTVL.